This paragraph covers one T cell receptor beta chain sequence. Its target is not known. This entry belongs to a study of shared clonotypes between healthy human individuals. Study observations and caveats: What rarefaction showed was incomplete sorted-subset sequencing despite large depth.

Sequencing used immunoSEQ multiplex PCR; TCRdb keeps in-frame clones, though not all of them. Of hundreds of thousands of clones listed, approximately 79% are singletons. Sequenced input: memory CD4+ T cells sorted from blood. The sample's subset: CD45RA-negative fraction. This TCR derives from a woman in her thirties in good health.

CDR3 sequence (DNA): TGTGCCAGCAGTTCACCGAACACTGAAGCTTTCTTT. It yields the protein CASSSPNTEAFF. The V gene is TRBV7-9, the J gene TRBJ1-1; D not certain. The CDR3 consists of 12 residues. Germline lookup yields CDR1 SEHNR and CDR2 FQNEAQ (reference sequence). V lost 6 bases and J 1 base, leaving 6 bases between the germline ends.